The clone carrying this T cell receptor (beta chain) was seen a handful of times. Its cognate antigen is unknown. This CDR3 has 18 residues. Germline V gene sequence: CDR1 LGHNA, CDR2 YNFKEQ. V trimming: 1 base; J trimming: 4 bases; junction bases outside the gene matches: 12. The CDR3 regions of TCR beta were amplified from RNA transcripts. The study used the HTBI primer set for a first-round RT-PCR of the TCR CDR3. MiXCR was run by TCRdb on the multiplex PCR reads, yielding one entry per CDR3 protein. The profile shows about 560,000 distinct CDR3 sequences, over 15% of them singletons. The data originate from a study of T cells in Graves' hyperthyroidism and ophthalmopathy. Findings of the study overall: Blood also showed most of the thyroid clonotypes that were expanded above 0.001.

Uncontrolled infection, other autoimmune disease, pregnancy or lactation excluded patients. V and J are TRBV4-2 and TRBJ2-3, with TRBD2 matching over 9 bases. This clonotype was sampled from a young woman with Graves' hyperthyroidism. Sequencing used blood. CDR3 DNA: TGTGCCAGCAGCCAAGTGGGTCGTAGCGGGAGTTTGGCAGATACGCAGTATTTT. The encoded protein is CASSQVGRSGSLADTQYF.